This T cell receptor beta chain emerged from a study of human T cells and chemical hapten exposure. About the study: Slight volume differences across pooled libraries mainly accounted for varying per-sample TCR yields.

The CDR3 spans 15 residues. CDR1 and CDR2 (germline): SQVTM, ANQGSEA. This clonotype was detected only once. Antigen unknown. Possible read error: a much larger clone is one base away. Library construction involved attaching unique molecular identifiers to individual cDNA molecules, which allowed quantitative, reproducible TCR counting. Original analysis: From approximately 20,000 to 700,000 TCRs were found per sample, with a median of approximately 96,000. TCRdb re-called the RACE reads with MiXCR, one entry per CDR3 protein. The V and J calls reflect TCRdb's pipeline rather than the authors' work. The profile shows under 45,000 distinct CDR3 sequences, roughly 5.4% of them singletons. Notes on the study in general: TCRs at a frequency above 1 in 1000 stayed unchanged with DPC sensitization.

Time point here: healthy volunteer bleed at 6 weeks. The study extracted total RNA from unfractionated whole blood. This clonotype originated in a human donor in good health. Some clones in this sample may be carry-over from other donors' samples. The chain employs TRBV29-1 and TRBJ2-6; the D gene is possibly TRBD2 (7 bases). Source material: whole blood. CDR3 sequence: CSVEGGGSGADVLTF. CDR3 sequence (DNA): TGCAGCGTTGAAGGCGGGGGCTCTGGGGCCGACGTCCTGACTTTC.